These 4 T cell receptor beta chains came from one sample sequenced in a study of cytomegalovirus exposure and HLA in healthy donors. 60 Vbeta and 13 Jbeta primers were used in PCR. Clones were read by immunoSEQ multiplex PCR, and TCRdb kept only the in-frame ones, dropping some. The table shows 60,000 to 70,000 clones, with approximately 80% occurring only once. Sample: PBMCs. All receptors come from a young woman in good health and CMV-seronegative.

CDR3 amino acids: CASRPPGQGFTDTQYF. CDR3 coding DNA: TGTGCCAGCAGGCCTCCCGGACAGGGGTTCACAGATACGCAGTATTTT. The J gene is TRBJ2-3, the V gene TRBV7-8; TRBD1 matches at 9 bases. This CDR3 is 16 amino acids long. CDR1 SGHVS and CDR2 FQNEAQ come from the germline V gene. The V segment lost 6 bases and the J segment 2 bases; nucleotides outside the gene matches: 9.

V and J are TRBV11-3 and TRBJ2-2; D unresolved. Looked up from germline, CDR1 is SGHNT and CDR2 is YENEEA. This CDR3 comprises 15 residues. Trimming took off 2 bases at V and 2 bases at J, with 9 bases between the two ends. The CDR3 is CASSLNAGNTGELFF. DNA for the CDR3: TGTGCCAGCAGCTTAAACGCAGGCAACACCGGGGAGCTGTTTTTT.

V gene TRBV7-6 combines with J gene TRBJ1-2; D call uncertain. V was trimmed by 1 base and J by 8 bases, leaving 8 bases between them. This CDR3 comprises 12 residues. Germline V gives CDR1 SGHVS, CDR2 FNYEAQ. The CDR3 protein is CASSLDRGGYTF. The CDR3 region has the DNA TGTGCCAGCAGCTTAGATAGAGGGGGCTACACCTTC.

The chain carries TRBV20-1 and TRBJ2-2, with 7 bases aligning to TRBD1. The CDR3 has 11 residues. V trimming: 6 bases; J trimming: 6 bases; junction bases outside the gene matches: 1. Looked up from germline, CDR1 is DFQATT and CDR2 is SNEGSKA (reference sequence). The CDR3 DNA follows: TGCAGTGCGCAGGGGGCCGGGGAGCTGTTTTTT. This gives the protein CSAQGAGELFF.